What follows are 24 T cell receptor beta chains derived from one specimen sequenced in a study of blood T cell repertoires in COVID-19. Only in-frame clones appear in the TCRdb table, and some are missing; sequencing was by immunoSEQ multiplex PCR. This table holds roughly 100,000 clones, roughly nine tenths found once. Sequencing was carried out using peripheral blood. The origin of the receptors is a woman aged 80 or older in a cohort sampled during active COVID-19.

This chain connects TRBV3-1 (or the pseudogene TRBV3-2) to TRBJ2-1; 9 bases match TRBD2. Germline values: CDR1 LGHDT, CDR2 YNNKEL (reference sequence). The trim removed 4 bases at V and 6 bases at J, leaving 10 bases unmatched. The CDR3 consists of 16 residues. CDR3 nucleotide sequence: TGTGCCAGCAGCCCGTCGGAGCGGGGGGCCGGCAATGAGCAGTTCTTC. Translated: CASSPSERGAGNEQFF.

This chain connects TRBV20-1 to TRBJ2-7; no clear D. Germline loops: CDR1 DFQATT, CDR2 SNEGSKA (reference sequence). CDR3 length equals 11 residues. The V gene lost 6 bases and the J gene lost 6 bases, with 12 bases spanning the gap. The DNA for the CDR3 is TGCAGTGCCAAGAACGCGGTCGAGCAGTACTTC. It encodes CSAKNAVEQYF.

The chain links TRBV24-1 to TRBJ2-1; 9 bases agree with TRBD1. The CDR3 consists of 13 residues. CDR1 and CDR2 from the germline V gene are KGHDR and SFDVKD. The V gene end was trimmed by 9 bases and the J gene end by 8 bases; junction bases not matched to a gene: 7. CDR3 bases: TGTGCCACCGGGACAGGGTCTGTGGATGAGCAGTTCTTC. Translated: CATGTGSVDEQFF.

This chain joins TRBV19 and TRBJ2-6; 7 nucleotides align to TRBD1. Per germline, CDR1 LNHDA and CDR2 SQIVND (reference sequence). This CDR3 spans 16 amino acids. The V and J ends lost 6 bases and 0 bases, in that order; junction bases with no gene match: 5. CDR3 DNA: TGTGCCAGTAGGACGACAGGGATCTCTGGGGCCAACGTCCTGACTTTC. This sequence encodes CASRTTGISGANVLTF.

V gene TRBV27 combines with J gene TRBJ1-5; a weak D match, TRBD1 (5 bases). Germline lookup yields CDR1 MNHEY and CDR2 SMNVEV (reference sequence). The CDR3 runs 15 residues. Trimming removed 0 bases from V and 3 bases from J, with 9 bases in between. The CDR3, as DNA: TGTGCCAGCAGTTTATCGGTCAGGGACAATCAGCCCCAGCATTTT. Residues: CASSLSVRDNQPQHF.

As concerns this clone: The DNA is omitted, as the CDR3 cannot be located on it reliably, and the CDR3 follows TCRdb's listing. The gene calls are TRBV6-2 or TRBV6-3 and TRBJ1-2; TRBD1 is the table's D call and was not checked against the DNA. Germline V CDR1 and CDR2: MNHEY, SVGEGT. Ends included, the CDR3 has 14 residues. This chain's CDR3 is CASSTSTVSYGYTF.

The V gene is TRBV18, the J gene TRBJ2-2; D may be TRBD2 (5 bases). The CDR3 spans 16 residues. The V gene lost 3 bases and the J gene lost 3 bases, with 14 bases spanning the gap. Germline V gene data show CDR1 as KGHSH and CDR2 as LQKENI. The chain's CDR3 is CASSPVNSRDTGELFF. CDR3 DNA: TGTGCCAGCTCACCGGTTAATTCGCGGGACACCGGGGAGCTGTTTTTT. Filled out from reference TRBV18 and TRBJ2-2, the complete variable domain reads NAGVMQNPRHLVRRRGQEARLRCSPMKGHSHVYWYRQLPEEGLKFMVYLQKENIIDESGMPKERFSAEFPKEGPSILRIQQVVRGDSAAYFCASSPVNSRDTGELFFGEGSRLTVL.

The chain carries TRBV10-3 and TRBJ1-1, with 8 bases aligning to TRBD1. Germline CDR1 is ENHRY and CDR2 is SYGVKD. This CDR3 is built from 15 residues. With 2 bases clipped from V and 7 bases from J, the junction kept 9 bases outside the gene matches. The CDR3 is CAISELTPGTGEAFF. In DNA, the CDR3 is TGTGCCATCAGTGAGCTTACCCCCGGGACAGGTGAAGCTTTCTTT.

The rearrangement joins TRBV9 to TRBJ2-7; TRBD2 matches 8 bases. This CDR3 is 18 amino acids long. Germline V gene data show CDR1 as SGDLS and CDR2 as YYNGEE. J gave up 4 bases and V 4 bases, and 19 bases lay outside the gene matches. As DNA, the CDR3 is TGTGCCAGCAGCCCTCGGGGGGCGGGAGGCGGGGGATTATACGAGCAGTACTTC. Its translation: CASSPRGAGGGGLYEQYF.

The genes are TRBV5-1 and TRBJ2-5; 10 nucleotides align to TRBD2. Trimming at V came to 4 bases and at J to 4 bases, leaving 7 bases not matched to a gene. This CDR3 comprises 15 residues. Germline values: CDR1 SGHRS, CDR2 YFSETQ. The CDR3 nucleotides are TGCGCCAGCAGCCCCTTGACTAGCGGGCTAGAGACCCAGTACTTC. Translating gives CASSPLTSGLETQYF.

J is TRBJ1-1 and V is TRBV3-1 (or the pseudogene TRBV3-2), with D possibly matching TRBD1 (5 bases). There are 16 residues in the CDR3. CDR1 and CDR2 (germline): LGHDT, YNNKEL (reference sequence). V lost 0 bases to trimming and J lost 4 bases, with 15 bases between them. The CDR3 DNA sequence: TGTGCCAGCAGCCAAGAAGAGCTCCCTAGGGGCACTGAAGCTTTCTTT. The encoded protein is CASSQEELPRGTEAFF.

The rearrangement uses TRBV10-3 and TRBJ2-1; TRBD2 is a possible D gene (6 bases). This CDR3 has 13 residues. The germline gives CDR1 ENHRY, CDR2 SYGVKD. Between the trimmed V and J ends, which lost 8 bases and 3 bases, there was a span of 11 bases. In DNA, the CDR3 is TGTGCCATCGGGACGGGAGTCTACAATGAGCAGTTCTTC. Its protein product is CAIGTGVYNEQFF.

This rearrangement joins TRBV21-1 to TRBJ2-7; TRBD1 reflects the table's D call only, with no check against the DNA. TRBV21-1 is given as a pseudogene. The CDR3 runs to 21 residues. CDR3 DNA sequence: TGTGCCAGCAGCAAAGGAATGAAACGGGACAGGGTTACACCTTACGGATACGAGCAGTACTTC. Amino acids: CASSKGMKRDRVTPYGYEQYF.

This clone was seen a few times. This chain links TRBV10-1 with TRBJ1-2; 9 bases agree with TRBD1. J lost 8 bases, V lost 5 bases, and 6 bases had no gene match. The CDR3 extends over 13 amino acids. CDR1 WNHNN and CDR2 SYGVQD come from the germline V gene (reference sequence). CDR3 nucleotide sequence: TGCGCCAGCAGTTACGGACAGGGGAGAGGCTACACCTTC. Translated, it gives CASSYGQGRGYTF.

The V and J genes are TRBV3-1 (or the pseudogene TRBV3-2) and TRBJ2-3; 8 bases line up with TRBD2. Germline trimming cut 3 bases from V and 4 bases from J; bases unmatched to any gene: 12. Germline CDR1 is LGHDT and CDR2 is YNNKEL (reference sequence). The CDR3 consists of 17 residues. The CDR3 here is CASSHTSTPRGADTQYF. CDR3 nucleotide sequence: TGTGCCAGCAGCCATACGAGCACTCCGCGGGGGGCAGATACGCAGTATTTT.

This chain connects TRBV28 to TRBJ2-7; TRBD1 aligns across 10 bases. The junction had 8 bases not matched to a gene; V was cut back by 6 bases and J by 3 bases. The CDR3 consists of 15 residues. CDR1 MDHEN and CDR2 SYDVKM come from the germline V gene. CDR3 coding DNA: TGTGCCAGCAGATCCGGGACAGGGGCCGACTACGAGCAGTACTTC. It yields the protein CASRSGTGADYEQYF.

The CDR3 sequence is CATSDSPPAGLGEQFF. CDR3 DNA sequence: TGTGCCACCAGTGATTCCCCTCCGGCAGGGTTGGGTGAGCAGTTCTTC. The chain is built from TRBV24-1 and TRBJ2-1; D is possibly TRBD1 (5 bases). The CDR3 is made up of 16 amino acids. V dropped 2 bases and J dropped 9 bases, with 19 bases sitting between them. Looked up from germline, CDR1 is KGHDR and CDR2 is SFDVKD.

CDR3 coding DNA: TGTGCCAGCAGCCCGACAGGGATGAAGGGAACTGAAGCTTTCTTT. This sequence encodes CASSPTGMKGTEAFF. This chain connects TRBV6-5 to TRBJ1-1; 7 bases line up with TRBD1. With 6 bases clipped from V and 5 bases from J, the junction kept 12 bases outside the gene matches. Germline V lookup: CDR1 MNHEY, CDR2 SVGAGI. The CDR3 length is 15 residues.

For the CDR3, the DNA is TGTGCCAGCAGTTTAGGTACAGCCTTCTATGGCTACACCTTC. Translating gives CASSLGTAFYGYTF. The chain recombines TRBV28 with TRBJ1-2; no clear D. The CDR3 runs 14 residues. Trimming left V 2 bases short and J 4 bases short, with 11 bases between. Germline V lookup: CDR1 MDHEN, CDR2 SYDVKM.

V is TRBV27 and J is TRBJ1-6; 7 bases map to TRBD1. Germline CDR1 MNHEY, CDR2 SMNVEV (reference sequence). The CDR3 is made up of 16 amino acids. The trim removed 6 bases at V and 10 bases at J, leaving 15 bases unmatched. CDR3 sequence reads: CASRPGTAFPLSPLHF. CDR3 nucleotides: TGTGCCAGCAGGCCCGGGACAGCGTTCCCCCTCTCACCCCTCCACTTT.

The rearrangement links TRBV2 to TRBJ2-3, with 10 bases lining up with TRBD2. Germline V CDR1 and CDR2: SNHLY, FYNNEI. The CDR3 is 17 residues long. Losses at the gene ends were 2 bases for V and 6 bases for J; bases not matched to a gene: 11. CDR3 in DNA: TGTGCCAGCAGTGAATGGACTAGCGGAGGAGGATCGGATACGCAGTATTTT. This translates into CASSEWTSGGGSDTQYF.

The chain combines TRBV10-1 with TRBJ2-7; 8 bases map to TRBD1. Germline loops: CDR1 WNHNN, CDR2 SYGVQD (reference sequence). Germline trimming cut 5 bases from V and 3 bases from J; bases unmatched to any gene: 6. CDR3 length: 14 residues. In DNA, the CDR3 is TGCGCCAGCAGTTCCGCGGACAGGGTCTACGAGCAGTACTTC. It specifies CASSSADRVYEQYF.

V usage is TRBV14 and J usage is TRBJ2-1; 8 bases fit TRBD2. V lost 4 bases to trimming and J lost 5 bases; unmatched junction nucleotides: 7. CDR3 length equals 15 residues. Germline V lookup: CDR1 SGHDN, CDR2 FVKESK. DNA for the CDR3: TGTGCCAGCAGCCCTACTAGCGGAACCAACAATGAGCAGTTCTTC. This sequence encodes CASSPTSGTNNEQFF.

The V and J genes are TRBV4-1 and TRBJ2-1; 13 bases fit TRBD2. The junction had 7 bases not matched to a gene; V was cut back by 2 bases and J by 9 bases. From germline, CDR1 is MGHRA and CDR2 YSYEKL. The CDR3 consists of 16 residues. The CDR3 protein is CASSQILLAGGAEQFF. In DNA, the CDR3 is TGCGCCAGCAGCCAAATCTTACTAGCGGGGGGGGCTGAGCAGTTCTTC.